This passage covers 3 T cell receptor beta chains from one sample sequenced in a study of T cell responses to AZD1222 COVID-19 vaccine. TCRdb's table, derived via immunoSEQ multiplex PCR, lists solely in-frame clones and lacks some. The sample carries around 220,000 clones, roughly 94% recorded once. Sequenced here: peripheral blood, sampled 28 days after the second dose of the MenACWY control vaccine. The receptors come from an adult who received the MenACWY meningococcal vaccine as a control.

This chain connects TRBV20-1 to TRBJ1-1; D is ambiguous. Germline CDR1 and CDR2: DFQATT and SNEGSKA (reference sequence). Trimming cost V 5 bases and J 11 bases, with 12 bases left between them. The CDR3 length is 10 residues. The CDR3 nucleotides read TGCAGTGCTGAACAGCCGTGGGCTTTCTTT. This translates into CSAEQPWAFF.

V and J are TRBV6-6 and TRBJ2-7; 8 bases fit TRBD1. This CDR3 comprises 13 residues. Germline V lookup: CDR1 MNHNY, CDR2 SVGAGI (reference sequence). The V gene end was trimmed by 6 bases and the J gene end by 3 bases; junction bases not matched to a gene: 4. CDR3: CASRRQGNYEQYF. The CDR3 coding sequence is TGTGCCAGCAGAAGACAGGGGAACTACGAGCAGTACTTC.

V usage is TRBV7-3 and J usage is TRBJ1-6; D uncertain. Germline V gene sequence: CDR1 SGHTA, CDR2 FQGTGA. The CDR3 loop spans 15 amino acids. Trimming pared 0 bases from V and 7 bases from J, leaving 10 bases between. The CDR3 nucleotides read TGTGCCAGCAGCTTAACAGGTCTCAACAATTCACCCCTCCACTTT. This codes for CASSLTGLNNSPLHF.